The entry that follows covers one TCR beta chain sequence. There is no known antigen for this receptor. No clone much larger than this one lies a single base away; base qualities are absent. Library preparation was by the immunoSEQ multiplex PCR assay. A mixture of 60 forward primers for TCR Vbeta segments and 13 reverse primers for TCR Jbeta segments was used in the multiplex PCR. A multiplex PCR assay on genomic DNA amplified the CDR3 region of rearranged TCR beta genes. Amplified TCR beta libraries were sequenced as 87-base-pair reads on the Illumina HiSeq System. In the original analysis: A later analysis counted approximately 76 million unique TCR beta chains across the 600 to 850 repertoires, and about 10 million of these chains were shared by at least two donors. Raw reads were error-corrected and collapsed into unique sequences by a nearest-neighbor algorithm in which closely related sequences were merged to remove PCR and sequencing errors. CDR3 sequences were aligned to IMGT reference sequences to assign V, D and J gene segments. For a sequence to be retained, at least a six-nucleotide match to both a V gene segment and a J gene segment was required. Rearrangements were classified as productive when the CDR3 lacked stop codons and remained in frame with V and J, and all other rearrangements were classified as non-productive. CDR3 was defined according to IMGT convention as the region running from the second conserved V-encoded cysteine to the conserved J-encoded phenylalanine. The earlier analysis of 450 to 750 of the donors excluded any sequence lacking an unambiguous match to a single V gene segment. An earlier analysis of almost 600 of the donors classified V segments as functional when productive rearrangements were above 56.7% and as segregating when the standard deviation between donors was above 5%. To diagnose cytomegalovirus status from the catalog of TCR beta chain sequences, a statistical classification framework was built. A later analysis assigned V and J genes by comparing TCR nucleotide sequences with IMGT/GENE-DB human TR gene sequences. Using the TCRdist pipeline, a later analysis assigned CDR3 sequences along with most-parsimonious VDJ recombination scenarios. In a later analysis, each TCR beta chain was defined by its CDR3 amino acid sequence together with its V-gene family, and reads without a unique V-gene family were excluded. As a way to deal with suspected cross-contamination and a sequencing artifact, a later analysis dropped 450 to 600 nucleotide sequences that were highly shared and had low generation probability. In a later analysis, a clonal expansion index was calculated for each public chain from normalized within-repertoire ranks of inferred template counts. Generation probabilities in a later analysis came from a VDJ recombination model fitted to out-of-frame rearrangements, and those results were checked against IGoR. A later analysis scored TCR-TCR, TCR-HLA and TCR-CMV co-occurrence with hypergeometric tests, applying a repertoire-size bias correction to TCR pairs. False discovery rates were estimated in a later analysis by permuting HLA or CMV assignments 20 times. In a later analysis, co-occurring TCRs were grouped using DBSCAN, with TCRdist sequence similarity added in when clustering inside HLA-allele-positive subsets. Co-occurrence clustering excluded repertoires with fewer than 30,000 or more than 120,000 public chains, plus five with anomalous nucleotide sharing. This immuneACCESS table, as held by TCRdb, lists in-frame sequences with V and J called but not all clones. Of the missing ones, under half trace to an unresolved V gene in checked studies; the others have no known cause. The V and J calls and clone size are taken from that table; D and trimming were inferred from the DNA. The sample includes over 110,000 clones, with around 83% observed a single time. Less than 1.5% of the sample goes to the ten largest clones.

The entry originates in a study of cytomegalovirus exposure and HLA in healthy donors (dated by TCRdb to the late 2010s). At the level of the whole study: An earlier analysis of fewer than 750 of the donors reported 276 Gb of sequence data and 95 million to 130 million unique TCR beta sequences obtained from about 179 million T cells. About 280 gigabases of sequencing data and approximately 84 million unique TCR sequences were included in an early release covering under 650 HLA-typed donors. Of the 300 to 450 genotyped donors, less than 90% were placed in the genetic ancestry cluster associated with self-reported Caucasian donors. The study was designed to test whether signatures of past pathogen exposure could be identified by cataloging public T cell receptors. Using immunosequencing, the study profiled T cell repertoires from about 610 subjects and related those repertoires to cytomegalovirus serostatus. In addition to the first cohort of roughly 700 subjects, a separate validation cohort of approximately 130 different subjects was used. To predict cytomegalovirus infection status, the study brought together high-throughput TCR immunosequencing, statistical association of individual TCRs with disease status, and machine learning. A later analysis re-analyzed previously published TCR beta repertoires from roughly 600 donors and added high-resolution HLA genotyping to study TCR occurrence patterns. In the later analysis, no new phenotypic data were used to find candidate immune exposures; instead, reliance was placed on TCR beta sequences and their occurrence across donors. To decide whether each TCR beta V gene segment behaved as functional or pseudogenic, an earlier analysis of some 600 of the donors relied on high-throughput TCR beta sequencing. Donor age, sex, ethnicity and CMV serostatus were compiled together with the repertoire data. In a later genetic analysis, genome-wide SNP genotypes for about 65% of the roughly 700 donors were used, and that subset was treated as a discovery cohort. Every repertoire in the discovery cohort had been generated on one and the same sequencing platform. HLA typing covered class I and class II loci at four-digit resolution. The number of typed donors differed by locus: about 620-640 for A, B, C, DRB1 and DQB1; roughly 510 for DQA1; some 590 for DPA1; and roughly 470 for DPB1. Several DR-DQ haplotypes were treated as single units for association and clustering because of strong linkage in the cohort. On average, roughly 250,000 unique TCR beta nucleotide sequences were sequenced per donor among several hundred genotyped donors of the cohort, with about 17% of those sequences being non-productive.

The research as a whole found: In a later analysis, HLA-associated TCR beta chains showed more clonal expansion and lower generation probabilities than non-associated chains that were equally common. Because HLA typing was missing for some donors at each locus, association tests included only the typed subset. Linkage disequilibrium might explain the correlated functional status among segregating V segments, but an unknown experimental factor could not be ruled out. The presence/absence analyses assumed that sequencing depth was roughly uniform across donors, and that assumption may not be true. It was suggested by the authors that the approach could potentially be generalized to other disease states and immunological phenotypes. Across donors, most TCR sequences were observed very rarely, whereas some public TCRs were present in many individuals. A later analysis found that most CMV-associated TCR beta chains appeared HLA-restricted, with HLA associations seemingly driven largely by CMV exposure. A later analysis reported that several top co-occurrence clusters appeared linked to parvovirus B19, influenza, CMV and Epstein-Barr virus. In the study, some 160 TCR beta chains were listed as associated with cytomegalovirus. Some IMGT-functional V segments, including TRBV6-2 and TRBV6-3, could not be distinguished by the 87-base-pair reads and were therefore excluded. In an earlier analysis of roughly 560 of the donors, most TCR beta V segments were observed in productive rearrangements about 87% or about 30% of the time, broadly matching IMGT annotations. Compared with the roughly 670-donor mean, donors in an Asian-associated ancestry cluster had fewer N-insertions in productive TCRs, according to a later genetic analysis. Specific HLA alleles were associated with more than 15,000 TCR beta sequences at a false discovery rate of 0.05 in a later analysis. Cytomegalovirus status was reported to be diagnosed by the classifier with high specificity and sensitivity in both the original and validation cohorts. When HLA alleles, especially DR and DQ, strongly co-occurred, TCR associations were difficult to assign to individual alleles. A few of the identified cytomegalovirus-associated TCR beta chains were confirmed in vitro to be specific for cytomegalovirus antigens. In a later analysis, the rate of TCR association differed among HLA loci, with DRB1 alleles having the most associated TCRs and HLA-C alleles having the fewest. A cluster of highly shared sequence variants was judged likely to be a technical artifact of the sequencing pipeline. In this cohort, only TCR beta chains were sequenced, and detectable features were limited by the absence of alpha or paired-chain data. Immune exposure information for the cohort was limited to CMV serostatus. A further reported finding was that TCR beta sequences accurately predicted the HLA-A and HLA-B alleles for most subjects in the first cohort. Because counts were too low, about 17 rarely observed V segments, including chromosome 9 orphons, were excluded from the earlier analysis of some 590 of the donors. An association between a missense DCLRE1C variant and V-gene and J-gene trimming of TCR beta chains was found in a later genetic analysis and replicated in an independent cohort.

In total, about 650 healthy bone marrow donors made up the cohort. At the time of sampling, all cohort members were nominally healthy, though unrecorded immune exposures were likely present. The donor tested CMV seropositive, placing the donor among the 289 seropositive members of the cohort. A peripheral blood sample was provided by each donor, and peripheral blood mononuclear cells were used for TCR beta sequencing. The Qiagen DNeasy Blood Extraction Kit was used to extract genomic DNA from the blood cell samples. V is pared back by 2 bases and J by 1 base, with 10 bases lying between the germline termini. Taken from the germline V gene (reference sequence), the CDR1 and CDR2 loops are LNHDA and SQIVND. Measured from the cysteine to the phenylalanine, the CDR3 is 15 residues long. Only CDR3 DNA remains: 45 bases, in frame from the first base.

The TCR originated in a male donor in good health and CMV-seropositive. The chain is assembled from TRBV19 and TRBJ2-3; the best D guess is TRBD2, with 5 bases matching. Sequencing was carried out using PBMCs. The nucleotides are TGTGCCAGTAGTATATATAGCGTTGGCACAGATACGCAGTATTTT. Its translation reads: CASSIYSVGTDTQYF.